The present TCR beta chain was sequenced within a study of CD8 T cells in ankylosing spondylitis. Overall study findings and caveats: It appeared that ankylosing spondylitis blood was characterized by a TCR beta motif of roughly 8 highly homologous variants. A number of the motif variants had already been described in reactive arthritis synovial fluid and blood. Reports say disease-linked clones showed up significantly more in matched ankylosing spondylitis synovial fluid.

The V end lost 7 bases, the J end lost 1 base, and 10 bases lay between the germline ends. Germline CDR1 and CDR2: SNHLY and FYNNEI. There are 14 residues in the CDR3. It was by quantitative 5'-RACE with molecular barcodes that TCR beta libraries were made. TCRdb re-called the 5' RACE reads through MiXCR, storing one row per CDR3 protein. The top ten hold 0.89% of the sample, which has around 450,000 distinct CDR3 sequences, 25% to 30% seen once. On this clonotype itself: Its antigen remains unknown.

The chain uses TRBV2 and TRBJ1-4; D uncertain. This sequence originates from a male donor with ankylosing spondylitis. Sequenced material: blood, either unsorted or a sorted T cell fraction (not recorded which). The CDR3 bases are TGTGCCAGCACGCCACAACTAACTAATGAAAAACTGTTTTTT. Amino acid sequence: CASTPQLTNEKLFF.